This is a list of T cell receptor beta chains from one sample in a study of T cell repertoires in cytomegalovirus infection. Antigens for these TCRs are unknown. MiXCR, run by TCRdb on the reads, gives a single entry per CDR3 protein. The table lists 45,000 to 60,000 distinct CDR3 sequences, around 18% of them singletons. The sequencing here drew on CD8+ T cells from cultured PBMCs, taken from culture after CMV antigen stimulation. The receptors were gathered from a human donor in good health (CMV status not recorded). Some clones in this sample may be carry-over from other donors' samples. The CDR3 runs from the conserved cysteine through the conserved F or W. Each record gives: CDR3 length, J gene, D gene, V gene, clone size, CDR3 protein, CDR3 DNA. The D gene is left open where the match is weak. Clone size is shown for a subset of rows, as once, few, many or a class of expanded clone.

length: 15
J: TRBJ1-6
D: NA
V: TRBV4-1
size: NA
CDR3: CASSPGAAGSSPLHF
DNA: TGCGCCAGCAGCCCTGGGGCGGCAGGTTCCTCACCCCTCCACTTT

length: 19
J: TRBJ2-1
D: TRBD2
V: TRBV7-7
size: few
CDR3: CASSLSNAGGPYSYNEQFF
DNA: TGTGCCAGCAGCTTAAGTAATGCGGGGGGCCCGTACTCCTACAATGAGCAGTTCTTC

length: 18
J: TRBJ2-2
D: TRBD1
V: TRBV7-8
size: NA
CDR3: CASSFPRVGTGGTGELFF
DNA: TGTGCCAGCAGCTTCCCCAGAGTGGGAACAGGGGGGACCGGGGAGCTGTTTTTT

length: 14
J: TRBJ1-1
D: NA
V: TRBV27
size: few
CDR3: CASQARGAGTEAFF
DNA: TGTGCCAGCCAGGCACGGGGGGCAGGAACTGAAGCTTTCTTT

length: 11
J: TRBJ1-1
D: NA
V: TRBV27
size: NA
CDR3: CASSSFAEAFF
DNA: TGTGCCAGCAGTTCATTTGCTGAAGCTTTCTTT

length: 13
J: TRBJ2-2
D: NA
V: TRBV6-2/TRBV6-3
size: NA
CDR3: CASSLWGSGELFF
DNA: TGTGCCAGCAGCCTCTGGGGGAGCGGGGAGCTGTTTTTT

length: 15
J: TRBJ2-7
D: NA
V: TRBV28
size: few
CDR3: CASSPDRDTKTSHYF
DNA: TGTGCCAGCAGTCCGGACCGGGACACCAAGACTAGCCATTACTTC

length: 13
J: TRBJ2-7
D: NA
V: TRBV7-9
size: many
CDR3: CASSFKSPYEQYF
DNA: TGTGCCAGCAGCTTTAAAAGTCCCTACGAGCAGTACTTC

length: 14
J: TRBJ2-1
D: TRBD2
V: TRBV6-6
size: NA
CDR3: CASSHGTSGVEQFF
DNA: TGTGCCAGCAGCCATGGGACTAGCGGGGTTGAGCAGTTCTTC

length: 14
J: TRBJ2-7
D: TRBD2
V: TRBV11-2
size: few
CDR3: CASAAGSGSYEQYF
DNA: TGTGCCAGCGCTGCGGGTAGCGGGAGTTACGAGCAGTACTTC

length: 15
J: TRBJ1-1
D: NA
V: TRBV7-8
size: NA
CDR3: CASSSTARWNTEAFF
DNA: TGTGCCAGCAGCTCCACAGCCCGATGGAACACTGAAGCTTTCTTT

length: 12
J: TRBJ1-2
D: TRBD1
V: TRBV11-2
size: NA
CDR3: CASRQGAYGYTF
DNA: TGTGCCAGCAGGCAGGGGGCGTATGGCTACACCTTC

length: 17
J: TRBJ1-4
D: TRBD1
V: TRBV2
size: few
CDR3: CASSVWGQGAANEKLFF
DNA: TGTGCCAGCAGTGTGTGGGGACAGGGGGCGGCTAATGAAAAACTGTTTTTT

length: 13
J: TRBJ1-4
D: NA
V: TRBV6-5
size: NA
CDR3: CASSYGDLEKLFF
DNA: TGTGCCAGCAGTTATGGCGATCTTGAAAAACTGTTTTTT

length: 16
J: TRBJ1-1
D: NA
V: TRBV5-4
size: many
CDR3: CASSPPQGPRGTEAFF
DNA: TGTGCCAGCAGCCCCCCCCAGGGGCCCAGGGGAACTGAAGCTTTCTTT

length: 14
J: TRBJ2-1
D: NA
V: TRBV7-6
size: few
CDR3: CASSLVGTRNEQFF
DNA: TGTGCCAGCAGCTTAGTAGGGACCCGGAATGAGCAGTTCTTC

length: 12
J: TRBJ2-2
D: NA
V: TRBV2
size: NA
CDR3: CASRVTAGELFF
DNA: TGTGCCAGCAGGGTGACCGCCGGGGAGCTGTTTTTT

length: 17
J: TRBJ2-7
D: TRBD2
V: TRBV6-6
size: few
CDR3: CASSYSLAGERSYEQYF
DNA: TGTGCCAGCAGTTACTCTCTAGCGGGAGAGAGGTCCTACGAGCAGTACTTC

length: 13
J: TRBJ2-7
D: NA
V: TRBV2
size: NA
CDR3: CASSDGTFYEQYF
DNA: TGTGCCAGCAGTGACGGGACATTTTACGAGCAGTACTTC

length: 14
J: TRBJ2-1
D: TRBD2
V: TRBV7-9
size: NA
CDR3: CASSPLGGRVEQFF
DNA: TGTGCCAGCAGCCCGCTTGGCGGGAGGGTCGAGCAGTTCTTC

length: 13
J: TRBJ1-1
D: TRBD1
V: TRBV7-3
size: NA
CDR3: CASTLDRGARAFF
DNA: TGTGCCAGCACCTTAGACAGGGGCGCGCGAGCTTTCTTT

length: 17
J: TRBJ2-2
D: NA
V: TRBV12-3/TRBV12-4
size: many
CDR3: CASSLLGGTANTGELFF
DNA: TGTGCCAGCAGTTTGTTAGGCGGGACAGCGAACACCGGGGAGCTGTTTTTT

length: 15
J: TRBJ2-7
D: NA
V: TRBV7-8
size: NA
CDR3: CASSPVGGLTDEQYF
DNA: TGTGCCAGCAGCCCCGTCGGGGGGCTCACGGACGAGCAGTACTTC

length: 14
J: TRBJ2-3
D: TRBD1
V: TRBV11-1
size: once
CDR3: CASSLQGGTDTQYF
DNA: TGTGCCAGCAGCTTGCAGGGGGGCACAGATACGCAGTATTTT

length: 13
J: TRBJ2-2
D: NA
V: TRBV5-6
size: NA
CDR3: CASSLGTGGELFF
DNA: TGTGCCAGCAGCCTAGGGACCGGCGGGGAGCTGTTTTTT

length: 18
J: TRBJ1-2
D: NA
V: TRBV28
size: once
CDR3: CASSGRRPTFPFNYGYTF
DNA: TGTGCCAGCAGTGGTCGACGTCCGACCTTTCCTTTTAACTATGGCTACACCTTC

length: 15
J: TRBJ2-7
D: TRBD2
V: TRBV7-9
size: few
CDR3: CASSTWTSGSYEQYF
DNA: TGTGCCAGCAGCACGTGGACTAGCGGATCCTACGAGCAGTACTTC

length: 18
J: TRBJ1-1
D: NA
V: TRBV7-2
size: NA
CDR3: CASSLEVEAGLVNTEAFF
DNA: TGTGCCAGCAGCTTAGAAGTGGAGGCAGGGTTGGTGAACACTGAAGCTTTCTTT

length: 14
J: TRBJ1-1
D: TRBD1
V: TRBV5-4
size: many
CDR3: CASIPPDRGGEAFF
DNA: TGTGCCAGCATCCCCCCCGACAGGGGCGGAGAAGCTTTCTTT

length: 16
J: TRBJ2-7
D: NA
V: TRBV4-3
size: few
CDR3: CASSQDFGDTPHEQYF
DNA: TGCGCCAGCAGCCAAGATTTCGGAGACACACCTCACGAGCAGTACTTC

length: 17
J: TRBJ2-3
D: NA
V: TRBV13
size: few
CDR3: CASSPPAEERSTDTQYF
DNA: TGTGCCAGCAGCCCCCCGGCGGAGGAGCGGTCCACAGATACGCAGTATTTT

length: 16
J: TRBJ2-1
D: TRBD2
V: TRBV7-2
size: NA
CDR3: CASSLVERGPYNEQFF
DNA: TGTGCCAGCAGCTTAGTGGAGCGGGGGCCTTACAATGAGCAGTTCTTC

length: 15
J: TRBJ2-7
D: NA
V: TRBV6-5
size: few
CDR3: CASSYSSGGVDEQYF
DNA: TGTGCCAGCAGTTACTCGAGCGGAGGGGTCGACGAGCAGTACTTC

length: 19
J: TRBJ2-2
D: TRBD2
V: TRBV12-3/TRBV12-4
size: few
CDR3: CASTPGTSGAASNTGELFF
DNA: TGTGCCAGCACCCCCGGCACTAGCGGGGCGGCTTCGAACACCGGGGAGCTGTTTTTT

length: 14
J: TRBJ2-7
D: NA
V: TRBV7-2
size: NA
CDR3: CASSFRQDLYEQYF
DNA: TGTGCCAGCAGCTTTCGACAGGACCTCTACGAGCAGTACTTC

length: 12
J: TRBJ2-2
D: NA
V: TRBV11-2
size: many
CDR3: CAVQGSTGELFF
DNA: TGTGCCGTACAGGGATCCACCGGGGAGCTGTTTTTT

length: 15
J: TRBJ1-4
D: TRBD1
V: TRBV7-2
size: few
CDR3: CASSLTGGRNEKLFF
DNA: TGTGCCAGCAGCTTAACAGGGGGCAGGAATGAAAAACTGTTTTTT

length: 13
J: TRBJ1-5
D: TRBD1
V: TRBV12-3/TRBV12-4
size: few
CDR3: CASSFVQGEPQHF
DNA: TGTGCCAGCAGTTTCGTTCAGGGGGAGCCCCAGCATTTT

length: 14
J: TRBJ1-5
D: NA
V: TRBV6-2/TRBV6-3
size: NA
CDR3: CASRARDSNQPQHF
DNA: TGTGCCAGCAGGGCCAGGGATAGCAATCAGCCCCAGCATTTT

length: 15
J: TRBJ2-2
D: NA
V: TRBV7-2
size: NA
CDR3: CASSFSRGAVGELFF
DNA: TGTGCCAGCAGCTTCTCCCGGGGGGCGGTTGGGGAGCTGTTTTTT

length: 15
J: TRBJ2-5
D: TRBD1
V: TRBV7-2
size: NA
CDR3: CASSLGQDNQETQYF
DNA: TGTGCCAGCAGCCTCGGACAGGACAACCAAGAGACCCAGTACTTC

length: 14
J: TRBJ2-7
D: NA
V: TRBV7-2
size: many
CDR3: CASSLADGFYEQYF
DNA: TGTGCCAGCAGCCTAGCTGACGGATTCTACGAGCAGTACTTC

length: 15
J: TRBJ1-5
D: TRBD1
V: TRBV7-2
size: few
CDR3: CASSPSTGGGRPQHF
DNA: TGTGCCAGCAGCCCATCGACAGGGGGCGGCCGGCCCCAGCATTTT

length: 15
J: TRBJ1-2
D: NA
V: TRBV6-2/TRBV6-3
size: many
CDR3: CASSSLRMDNYGYTF
DNA: TGTGCCAGCAGTTCCCTTCGGATGGATAACTATGGCTACACCTTC

length: 14
J: TRBJ1-1
D: NA
V: TRBV28
size: few
CDR3: CASSLSGLGTEAFF
DNA: TGTGCCAGCAGTTTATCAGGCCTGGGAACTGAAGCTTTCTTT

length: 15
J: TRBJ2-3
D: NA
V: TRBV2
size: many
CDR3: CASSVQGGDADTQYF
DNA: TGTGCCAGCAGTGTCCAGGGCGGTGATGCAGATACGCAGTATTTT

length: 18
J: TRBJ2-7
D: TRBD2
V: TRBV28
size: few
CDR3: CASSSGLAGPLGNYEQYF
DNA: TGTGCCAGCAGTTCGGGACTAGCGGGGCCCCTGGGTAACTACGAGCAGTACTTC

length: 13
J: TRBJ2-2
D: NA
V: TRBV7-8
size: NA
CDR3: CASSSQYTGELFF
DNA: TGTGCCAGCAGTTCACAGTACACCGGGGAGCTGTTTTTT

length: 15
J: TRBJ2-5
D: NA
V: TRBV5-1
size: NA
CDR3: CASSLLDSAQETQYF
DNA: TGCGCCAGCAGCTTACTGGACAGTGCCCAAGAGACCCAGTACTTC

length: 16
J: TRBJ2-4
D: TRBD2
V: TRBV7-2
size: many
CDR3: CASSQSGRALGDIQYF
DNA: TGTGCCAGCAGCCAGAGCGGGAGGGCCCTCGGGGACATTCAGTACTTC

length: 14
J: TRBJ2-6
D: NA
V: TRBV6-6
size: many
CDR3: CASSPNSGANVLTF
DNA: TGTGCCAGCAGCCCTAACTCTGGGGCCAACGTCCTGACTTTC

length: 14
J: TRBJ2-3
D: NA
V: TRBV7-8
size: NA
CDR3: CASSSRPSTDTQYF
DNA: TGTGCCAGCAGCTCGCGACCGAGCACAGATACGCAGTATTTT

length: 13
J: TRBJ2-1
D: NA
V: TRBV2
size: NA
CDR3: CASRKDGPNEQFF
DNA: TGTGCCAGCAGGAAAGACGGCCCTAATGAGCAGTTCTTC

length: 16
J: TRBJ2-3
D: TRBD2
V: TRBV7-8
size: NA
CDR3: CASSPSGNSPRDTQYF
DNA: TGTGCCAGCAGCCCCAGCGGGAACTCCCCCAGGGATACGCAGTATTTT

length: 17
J: TRBJ2-1
D: NA
V: TRBV10-3
size: few
CDR3: CAISEPEGDLSYNEQFF
DNA: TGTGCCATCAGTGAGCCCGAGGGGGATTTATCCTACAATGAGCAGTTCTTC

length: 12
J: TRBJ2-3
D: NA
V: TRBV6-6
size: NA
CDR3: CASKDRTDTQYF
DNA: TGTGCCAGCAAGGATCGTACAGATACGCAGTATTTT

length: 14
J: TRBJ1-6
D: NA
V: TRBV27
size: NA
CDR3: CASSPGSMEPPLHF
DNA: TGTGCCAGCAGCCCCGGGTCCATGGAACCACCCCTCCACTTT

length: 15
J: TRBJ2-5
D: NA
V: TRBV7-3
size: NA
CDR3: CASSLGLGGQETQYF
DNA: TGTGCCAGCAGCTTAGGATTGGGGGGCCAAGAGACCCAGTACTTC

length: 16
J: TRBJ2-1
D: TRBD2
V: TRBV6-2/TRBV6-3
size: NA
CDR3: CASTSWREGTYNEQFF
DNA: TGTGCCAGCACTTCCTGGCGGGAGGGCACCTACAATGAGCAGTTCTTC

length: 15
J: TRBJ1-2
D: NA
V: TRBV7-9
size: few
CDR3: CASEPNPGPDYGYTF
DNA: TGTGCCAGCGAACCCAATCCGGGGCCGGACTATGGCTACACCTTC